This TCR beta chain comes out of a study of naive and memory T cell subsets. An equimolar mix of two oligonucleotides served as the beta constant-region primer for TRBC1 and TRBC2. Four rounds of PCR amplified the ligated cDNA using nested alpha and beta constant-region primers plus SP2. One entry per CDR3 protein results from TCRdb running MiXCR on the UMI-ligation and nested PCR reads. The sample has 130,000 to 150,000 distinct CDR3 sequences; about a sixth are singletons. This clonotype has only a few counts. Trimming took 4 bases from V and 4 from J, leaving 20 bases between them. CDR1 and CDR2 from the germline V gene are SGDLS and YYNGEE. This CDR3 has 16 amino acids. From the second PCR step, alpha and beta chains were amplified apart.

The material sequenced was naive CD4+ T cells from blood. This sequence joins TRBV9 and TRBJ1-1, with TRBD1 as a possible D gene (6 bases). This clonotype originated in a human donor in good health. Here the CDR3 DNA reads TGTGCCAGCAGCCCCCGTGGGGGGGCGAGAGTCACTGAAGCTTTCTTT. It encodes CASSPRGGARVTEAFF.